These T cell receptor beta chains were read from a single sample in a study of T cell responses to AZD1222 COVID-19 vaccine. Only in-frame clones appear in the TCRdb table, and some are missing; sequencing was by immunoSEQ multiplex PCR. The sample shows 95,000 to 150,000 clones, approximately 90% of them seen only once. Source: peripheral blood, taken on day 0 of AZD1222 vaccination. These receptors all come from an adult in good health. The CDR3 runs from the conserved cysteine through the conserved F or W. The order of the fields is D gene, J gene, clone size, V gene, CDR3 protein, CDR3 DNA. D genes are given only for firm matches. Not all rows give a size; the values are once, few, many and, for expanded clones, a class.

NA,TRBJ1-1,NA,TRBV7-8,CASSLQPYIQGVNTEAFF,TGTGCCAGCAGCTTACAACCATACATACAGGGTGTTAACACTGAAGCTTTCTTT
NA,TRBJ1-2,NA,TRBV18,CASSPESAGFGYGYTF,TGTGCCAGCTCACCCGAATCGGCAGGGTTTGGATATGGCTACACCTTC
NA,TRBJ1-1,NA,TRBV6-6,CASMVFGEGTEAFF,TGTGCCAGCATGGTCTTCGGGGAGGGCACTGAAGCTTTCTTT
NA,TRBJ1-2,NA,TRBV2,CASSASPLFVGYTF,TGTGCCAGCAGTGCCTCCCCTTTGTTTGTGGGCTACACCTTC
NA,TRBJ1-1,NA,TRBV19,CASSIMFAPKAQAFF,TGTGCCAGTAGTATCATGTTCGCCCCGAAGGCCCAAGCTTTCTTT
NA,TRBJ1-1,NA,TRBV30,CAWSVGGAGRTEAFF,TGTGCCTGGAGTGTCGGAGGCGCAGGGAGGACTGAAGCTTTCTTT
TRBD1,TRBJ1-1,NA,TRBV7-2,CASSLVQGGINTEAFF,TGTGCCAGCAGCTTAGTCCAGGGGGGAATAAACACTGAAGCTTTCTTT
TRBD2,TRBJ2-3,NA,TRBV6-6,CASKRGTGLGADTQYF,TGTGCCTCCAAAAGAGGGACGGGACTAGGCGCCGATACGCAGTATTTT
TRBD1,TRBJ2-7,NA,TRBV5-4,CASSWNGQGAYEQYF,TGTGCCAGCAGCTGGAATGGACAGGGGGCCTACGAGCAGTACTTC
NA,TRBJ2-1,NA,TRBV5-1,CASTPGWGLKRNEQFF,TGCGCCAGCACCCCGGGCTGGGGGCTTAAGCGGAATGAGCAGTTCTTC
TRBD2,TRBJ2-5,once,TRBV5-6,CASSLGEGSPKGTQYF,TGTGCCAGCAGCCTAGGGGAGGGGTCCCCCAAAGGGACCCAGTACTTC
TRBD2,TRBJ2-1,once,TRBV7-9,CASSHTAGRGAPYNEQFF,TGTGCCAGCAGCCACACCGCCGGGCGGGGGGCTCCCTACAATGAGCAGTTCTTC
NA,TRBJ1-6,NA,TRBV11-3,CASSWSVGANPNSPLHF,TGTGCCAGCAGCTGGTCAGTCGGGGCGAATCCGAATTCACCCCTCCACTTT
TRBD1,TRBJ1-6,NA,TRBV5-1,CASELGDRENSPLHF,TGCGCCAGCGAGCTGGGAGACAGGGAAAATTCACCCCTCCACTTT
NA,TRBJ1-5,NA,TRBV3-1/TRBV3-2,CASSPQGFKQPQHF,TGTGCCAGCAGCCCACAGGGATTTAAACAGCCCCAGCATTTT
NA,TRBJ1-4,NA,TRBV5-1,CASSFTGATNEKLFF,TGCGCCAGCAGCTTCACAGGCGCTACTAATGAAAAACTGTTTTTT
TRBD1,TRBJ1-4,NA,TRBV5-1,CASSSGQGRATNEKLFF,TGCGCCAGCAGCTCCGGACAGGGGAGAGCAACTAATGAAAAACTGTTTTTT
TRBD2,TRBJ2-1,NA,TRBV4-3,CASSQESGTSGPYNEQFF,TGCGCCAGCAGCCAAGAGAGCGGGACTAGCGGGCCCTACAATGAGCAGTTCTTC
NA,TRBJ2-3,NA,TRBV5-4,CASSLIGGRRTDTQYF,TGTGCCAGCAGCTTAATAGGCGGGCGACGGACAGATACGCAGTATTTT
NA,TRBJ1-3,NA,TRBV7-9,CASSLMGGSGNTIYF,TGTGCCAGCAGCTTAATGGGGGGCTCTGGAAACACCATATATTTT
TRBD1,TRBJ1-2,NA,TRBV6-1,CASSDRGRRNRGYTF,TGTGCCAGCAGTGACAGGGGGCGCCGTAATCGGGGCTACACCTTC
TRBD1,TRBJ1-2,NA,TRBV27,CASSSGQGAYGYTF,TGTGCCAGCAGTTCCGGACAGGGCGCCTATGGCTACACCTTC
TRBD1,TRBJ1-2,NA,TRBV10-3,CATGTGGAPNGYTF,TGTGCCACGGGGACAGGGGGCGCCCCGAATGGCTACACCTTC
TRBD2,TRBJ2-1,NA,TRBV2,CASETSGYNEQFF,TGTGCCAGCGAGACTAGCGGGTACAATGAGCAGTTCTTC
TRBD1,TRBJ1-2,NA,TRBV7-9,CASSPQGANGYTF,TGTGCCAGCAGCCCACAGGGGGCTAACGGCTACACCTTC
NA,TRBJ2-1,few,TRBV5-4,CASSTEENEQFF,TGTGCCAGCAGCACGGAAGAAAATGAGCAGTTCTTC
TRBD2,TRBJ2-5,once,TRBV5-4,CASSLELAGGPSGETQYF,TGTGCCAGCAGCTTGGAGCTAGCGGGAGGGCCATCGGGGGAGACCCAGTACTTC
TRBD1,TRBJ1-5,once,TRBV30,CAWSDGNRGMQPQHF,TGTGCCTGGAGTGATGGTAACAGGGGTATGCAGCCCCAGCATTTT
TRBD2,TRBJ2-1,NA,TRBV11-2,CASSSWTSGKNEQFF,TGTGCCAGCAGCTCCTGGACTAGCGGGAAAAATGAGCAGTTCTTC
TRBD2,TRBJ2-3,NA,TRBV7-2,CASSLAAGADTQYF,TGTGCCAGCAGCTTAGCCGCGGGAGCAGATACGCAGTATTTT
NA,TRBJ1-6,NA,TRBV28,CASMLPGAAGVALHF,TGTGCCAGCATGCTGCCAGGCGCAGCTGGGGTAGCCCTCCACTTT
TRBD1,TRBJ1-6,NA,TRBV12-5,CASGLMTGPGYGSPLHF,TGTGCTAGTGGTTTAATGACAGGGCCCGGCTACGGGTCACCCCTCCACTTT
TRBD1,TRBJ1-2,NA,TRBV3-1/TRBV3-2,CASSLHAGQINYGYTF,TGTGCCAGCAGCCTCCATGCGGGACAGATTAACTATGGCTACACCTTC
TRBD1,TRBJ1-2,NA,TRBV29-1,CSARQGPYGYTF,TGCAGCGCTCGACAGGGACCCTATGGCTACACCTTC
TRBD1,TRBJ1-4,NA,TRBV4-1,CASTAVGGATNEKLFF,TGCGCCAGCACCGCAGTAGGGGGCGCAACTAATGAAAAACTGTTTTTT
NA,TRBJ2-6,NA,TRBV4-3,CASSQGVPSGANVLTF,TGCGCCAGCAGCCAAGGAGTACCCTCTGGGGCCAACGTCCTGACTTTC
NA,TRBJ1-6,NA,TRBV5-1,CASSLEQQRNSPLHF,TGCGCCAGCAGCTTGGAACAGCAGAGGAATTCACCCCTCCACTTT
TRBD2,TRBJ2-1,NA,TRBV10-3,CASLAGGRSSYNEQFF,TGTGCCAGTCTAGCGGGGGGGCGGAGCTCCTACAATGAGCAGTTCTTC
NA,TRBJ2-3,NA,TRBV19,CASSLSPGITDTQYF,TGTGCCAGTAGTTTATCTCCAGGGATAACAGATACGCAGTATTTT
NA,TRBJ2-1,NA,TRBV11-3,CASSLEGGNYNEQFF,TGTGCCAGCAGCCTCGAGGGGGGGAACTACAATGAGCAGTTCTTC
TRBD1,TRBJ1-2,NA,TRBV5-1,CASSPDRAGGYGYTF,TGCGCCAGCAGCCCAGACAGGGCCGGGGGCTATGGCTACACCTTC
NA,TRBJ1-5,NA,TRBV18,CASSPGRDQPQHF,TGTGCCAGCTCACCCGGCAGGGATCAGCCCCAGCATTTT
NA,TRBJ1-4,NA,TRBV15,CATSQRGTNSNEKLFF,TGTGCCACCAGTCAGCGTGGGACAAACTCTAATGAAAAACTGTTTTTT
TRBD2,TRBJ2-1,NA,TRBV7-9,CASSPGSTSGIYNEQFF,TGTGCCAGCAGCCCAGGGTCGACTAGCGGGATCTACAATGAGCAGTTCTTC
NA,TRBJ2-1,NA,TRBV5-6,CASSLILALEQFF,TGTGCCAGCAGCTTGATACTAGCCCTTGAGCAGTTCTTC
NA,TRBJ2-2,NA,TRBV7-6,CASRTGTVNTGELFF,TGTGCCAGCAGGACCGGGACTGTGAACACCGGGGAGCTGTTTTTT
NA,TRBJ2-4,once,TRBV19,CASSRTGENIQYF,TGTGCCAGTAGCCGGACCGGTGAAAACATTCAGTACTTC
TRBD1,TRBJ1-5,NA,TRBV15,CATSFLQGVGQPQHF,TGTGCCACCAGCTTTTTGCAGGGGGTTGGTCAGCCCCAGCATTTT
TRBD2,TRBJ2-1,NA,TRBV6-1,CASSGSGRALWDEQFF,TGTGCCAGCAGTGGAAGCGGGAGGGCCCTCTGGGATGAGCAGTTCTTC
NA,TRBJ1-3,NA,TRBV5-1,CASSPGSGALSGNTIYF,TGCGCCAGCAGCCCCGGCAGCGGGGCTCTCTCTGGAAACACCATATATTTT
NA,TRBJ1-4,NA,TRBV6-6,CASSYFNRLTDEKLFF,TGTGCCAGCAGTTACTTTAACCGACTCACTGATGAAAAACTGTTTTTT
NA,TRBJ1-1,once,TRBV2,CASSQTEKDTEAFF,TGTGCCAGCAGTCAAACAGAAAAGGACACTGAAGCTTTCTTT
TRBD1,TRBJ1-4,NA,TRBV19,CASSTITGGDEKLFF,TGTGCCAGTAGTACCATTACAGGGGGCGATGAAAAACTGTTTTTT
NA,TRBJ2-5,NA,TRBV9,CASSVVAGEKETQYF,TGTGCCAGCAGCGTAGTTGCCGGGGAAAAAGAGACCCAGTACTTC
NA,TRBJ1-3,NA,TRBV18,CASSPPYQGTNTIYF,TGTGCCAGCTCACCACCATATCAGGGAACAAACACCATATATTTT